This is a list of T cell receptor beta chains from one sample in a study of beta chain features in type 1 diabetes. Measured with immunoSEQ multiplex PCR; TCRdb has only the in-frame clones, and not every one. Among 600,000 or so clones listed, 11% to 15% were seen once. Sample: naive CD4+ T cells from blood. These receptors originate from a young man with type 1 diabetes. CDR3s include the opening cysteine and the closing phenylalanine or tryptophan. D genes are given only for firm matches. Expanded clones get a size class; other rows say once, few or many, or leave the size out.

J gene: TRBJ1-2; clone size: few; D gene: TRBD1; V gene: TRBV30; CDR3 protein: CAWSWTGGGYGYTF; CDR3 DNA: TGTGCCTGGAGTTGGACAGGGGGCGGCTATGGCTACACCTTC
J gene: TRBJ2-1; clone size: few; D gene: TRBD2; V gene: TRBV30; CDR3 protein: CAWSTGLAGGSYNEQFF; CDR3 DNA: TGTGCCTGGAGTACCGGACTAGCGGGGGGATCCTACAATGAGCAGTTCTTC
J gene: TRBJ2-3; clone size: once; D gene: TRBD1; V gene: TRBV7-9; CDR3 protein: CASSVNRGRADTQYF; CDR3 DNA: TGTGCCAGCAGCGTAAACAGGGGGCGGGCAGATACGCAGTATTTT
J gene: TRBJ1-5; clone size: few; D gene: -; V gene: TRBV21-1; CDR3 protein: CASTSGQSNQPQHF; CDR3 DNA: TGTGCCAGCACCTCGGGACAGAGCAATCAGCCCCAGCATTTT
J gene: TRBJ1-6; clone size: -; D gene: -; V gene: TRBV27; CDR3 protein: CASRPRGRDSPLHF; CDR3 DNA: TGTGCCAGCAGACCGAGAGGTCGGGATTCACCCCTCCACTTT
J gene: TRBJ2-5; clone size: few; D gene: TRBD2; V gene: TRBV7-2; CDR3 protein: CASRSGTSGGETQYF; CDR3 DNA: TGTGCCAGCAGATCCGGGACTAGCGGGGGAGAGACCCAGTACTTC
J gene: TRBJ1-2; clone size: -; D gene: -; V gene: TRBV5-6; CDR3 protein: CASSLGIAMTGQGYTF; CDR3 DNA: TGTGCCAGCAGCTTGGGGATCGCCATGACAGGACAAGGCTACACCTTC
J gene: TRBJ1-4; clone size: -; D gene: -; V gene: TRBV20-1; CDR3 protein: CSARLNEKLFF; CDR3 DNA: TGCAGTGCTAGACTCAATGAAAAACTGTTTTTT
J gene: TRBJ1-1; clone size: -; D gene: TRBD1; V gene: TRBV7-2; CDR3 protein: CASSKRTGNTEAFF; CDR3 DNA: TGTGCCAGCAGCAAGCGGACAGGTAACACTGAAGCTTTCTTT
J gene: TRBJ2-1; clone size: few; D gene: TRBD2; V gene: TRBV11-2; CDR3 protein: CASSPLLAGINEQFF; CDR3 DNA: TGTGCCAGCAGCCCCTTACTAGCGGGGATCAATGAGCAGTTCTTC
J gene: TRBJ2-2; clone size: -; D gene: -; V gene: TRBV4-1; CDR3 protein: CASSQLPGPSWSNTGELFF; CDR3 DNA: TGCGCCAGCAGCCAACTCCCGGGACCCTCCTGGAGTAACACCGGGGAGCTGTTTTTT
J gene: TRBJ2-7; clone size: -; D gene: -; V gene: TRBV5-1; CDR3 protein: CASSLRGRSYEQYF; CDR3 DNA: TGCGCCAGCAGCTTGCGTGGCAGATCCTACGAGCAGTACTTC
J gene: TRBJ2-1; clone size: -; D gene: -; V gene: TRBV19; CDR3 protein: CASSIAPATYNEQFF; CDR3 DNA: TGTGCCAGTAGTATCGCCCCCGCTACCTACAATGAGCAGTTCTTC
J gene: TRBJ2-5; clone size: -; D gene: TRBD2; V gene: TRBV2; CDR3 protein: CASSQETSGSETQYF; CDR3 DNA: TGTGCCAGCAGTCAAGAGACTAGCGGCTCAGAGACCCAGTACTTC
J gene: TRBJ2-6; clone size: -; D gene: -; V gene: TRBV29-1; CDR3 protein: CSVAGTGANVLTF; CDR3 DNA: TGCAGCGTTGCCGGGACTGGGGCCAACGTCCTGACTTTC
J gene: TRBJ2-1; clone size: few; D gene: -; V gene: TRBV30; CDR3 protein: CAWSTGPEQFF; CDR3 DNA: TGTGCCTGGAGTACAGGTCCTGAGCAGTTCTTC
J gene: TRBJ2-1; clone size: -; D gene: TRBD2; V gene: TRBV29-1; CDR3 protein: CSVEGRGGRNEQFF; CDR3 DNA: TGCAGCGTTGAAGGGCGGGGGGGGAGAAATGAGCAGTTCTTC
J gene: TRBJ1-1; clone size: -; D gene: -; V gene: TRBV6-5; CDR3 protein: CASSFDRNTEAFF; CDR3 DNA: TGTGCCAGCAGTTTTGACAGGAACACTGAAGCTTTCTTT
J gene: TRBJ2-5; clone size: -; D gene: -; V gene: TRBV19; CDR3 protein: CASSVGQGEETQYF; CDR3 DNA: TGTGCCAGTAGTGTGGGACAAGGGGAAGAGACCCAGTACTTC
J gene: TRBJ2-3; clone size: few; D gene: -; V gene: TRBV5-1; CDR3 protein: CASSSTGGTDTQYF; CDR3 DNA: TGCGCCAGCAGCTCTACGGGGGGCACAGATACGCAGTATTTT
J gene: TRBJ2-5; clone size: -; D gene: -; V gene: TRBV27; CDR3 protein: CASSLLAGETQYF; CDR3 DNA: TGTGCCAGCAGTTTACTAGCCGGGGAGACCCAGTACTTC
J gene: TRBJ2-3; clone size: few; D gene: TRBD1; V gene: TRBV19; CDR3 protein: CASSIWGTGRTDTQYF; CDR3 DNA: TGTGCCAGTAGTATATGGGGGACAGGGAGGACAGATACGCAGTATTTT
J gene: TRBJ1-5; clone size: few; D gene: -; V gene: TRBV30; CDR3 protein: CAWSVRGNQPQHF; CDR3 DNA: TGTGCCTGGAGTGTACGAGGGAATCAGCCCCAGCATTTT
J gene: TRBJ2-7; clone size: -; D gene: -; V gene: TRBV28; CDR3 protein: CASSLSLRDISRDEQYF; CDR3 DNA: TGTGCCAGCAGTTTATCACTCCGGGACATCAGCAGGGACGAGCAGTACTTC
J gene: TRBJ2-7; clone size: -; D gene: TRBD2; V gene: TRBV7-6; CDR3 protein: CASSLIAGRPYEQYF; CDR3 DNA: TGTGCCAGCAGCTTAATAGCGGGACGTCCCTACGAGCAGTACTTC
J gene: TRBJ2-1; clone size: few; D gene: -; V gene: TRBV18; CDR3 protein: CASSRPSAGRDEQFF; CDR3 DNA: TGTGCCAGCTCACGCCCTAGCGCAGGTAGGGATGAGCAGTTCTTC
J gene: TRBJ1-1; clone size: few; D gene: -; V gene: TRBV30; CDR3 protein: CAWSRQPRTEAFF; CDR3 DNA: TGTGCCTGGAGTCGCCAGCCGCGCACTGAAGCTTTCTTT
J gene: TRBJ1-1; clone size: -; D gene: -; V gene: TRBV7-9; CDR3 protein: CASSRIGTEAFF; CDR3 DNA: TGTGCCAGCAGTAGGATCGGCACTGAAGCTTTCTTT
J gene: TRBJ2-2; clone size: -; D gene: -; V gene: TRBV9; CDR3 protein: CASSFSVANTGELFF; CDR3 DNA: TGTGCCAGCAGCTTTAGCGTTGCGAACACCGGGGAGCTGTTTTTT
J gene: TRBJ2-3; clone size: -; D gene: TRBD2; V gene: TRBV7-9; CDR3 protein: CASSPTSVGTDTQYF; CDR3 DNA: TGTGCCAGCAGCCCGACTAGCGTTGGCACAGATACGCAGTATTTT
J gene: TRBJ1-5; clone size: few; D gene: -; V gene: TRBV10-3; CDR3 protein: CAISETGNQPQHF; CDR3 DNA: TGTGCCATCAGTGAGACAGGGAATCAGCCCCAGCATTTT
J gene: TRBJ2-7; clone size: few; D gene: -; V gene: TRBV7-9; CDR3 protein: CASSSSSPPYEQYF; CDR3 DNA: TGTGCCAGCAGTTCAAGCTCGCCCCCCTACGAGCAGTACTTC
J gene: TRBJ2-1; clone size: -; D gene: -; V gene: TRBV18; CDR3 protein: CASSPPTAFSGSAYNEQFF; CDR3 DNA: TGTGCCAGCTCACCACCGACGGCCTTCTCGGGGTCGGCTTACAATGAGCAGTTCTTC
J gene: TRBJ2-3; clone size: -; D gene: TRBD2; V gene: TRBV5-6; CDR3 protein: CASSSTSGKDTQYF; CDR3 DNA: TGTGCCAGCAGCTCGACTAGCGGTAAAGATACGCAGTATTTT
J gene: TRBJ2-1; clone size: few; D gene: TRBD1; V gene: TRBV30; CDR3 protein: CAWSRGQGSYNEQFF; CDR3 DNA: TGTGCCTGGAGCCGGGGACAGGGGTCCTACAATGAGCAGTTCTTC
J gene: TRBJ2-1; clone size: -; D gene: -; V gene: TRBV15; CDR3 protein: CATSSTGWATTRNEQFF; CDR3 DNA: TGTGCCACCAGCAGTACAGGGTGGGCCACTACTCGCAATGAGCAGTTCTTC
J gene: TRBJ2-1; clone size: few; D gene: TRBD2; V gene: TRBV2; CDR3 protein: CASSPRTSGSGGEQFF; CDR3 DNA: TGTGCCAGCAGTCCTCGGACTAGCGGGAGTGGAGGTGAGCAGTTCTTC
J gene: TRBJ1-6; clone size: -; D gene: -; V gene: TRBV7-9; CDR3 protein: CASSGSADNSPLHF; CDR3 DNA: TGTGCCAGCAGCGGGAGCGCGGATAATTCACCCCTCCACTTT
J gene: TRBJ2-5; clone size: -; D gene: TRBD1; V gene: TRBV9; CDR3 protein: CASSIRQGETQYF; CDR3 DNA: TGTGCCAGCAGCATCCGACAGGGAGAGACCCAGTACTTC
J gene: TRBJ1-4; clone size: few; D gene: -; V gene: TRBV27; CDR3 protein: CASSWDLGEKLFF; CDR3 DNA: TGTGCCAGCAGTTGGGACTTAGGGGAAAAACTGTTTTTT
J gene: TRBJ2-1; clone size: -; D gene: -; V gene: TRBV4-3; CDR3 protein: CASSQASYSRGRRGHEQFF; CDR3 DNA: TGCGCCAGCAGCCAAGCCTCGTACTCAAGGGGCCGGAGAGGACATGAGCAGTTCTTC
J gene: TRBJ2-3; clone size: -; D gene: -; V gene: TRBV30; CDR3 protein: CAWSGGADTQYF; CDR3 DNA: TGTGCCTGGAGCGGCGGCGCAGATACGCAGTATTTT